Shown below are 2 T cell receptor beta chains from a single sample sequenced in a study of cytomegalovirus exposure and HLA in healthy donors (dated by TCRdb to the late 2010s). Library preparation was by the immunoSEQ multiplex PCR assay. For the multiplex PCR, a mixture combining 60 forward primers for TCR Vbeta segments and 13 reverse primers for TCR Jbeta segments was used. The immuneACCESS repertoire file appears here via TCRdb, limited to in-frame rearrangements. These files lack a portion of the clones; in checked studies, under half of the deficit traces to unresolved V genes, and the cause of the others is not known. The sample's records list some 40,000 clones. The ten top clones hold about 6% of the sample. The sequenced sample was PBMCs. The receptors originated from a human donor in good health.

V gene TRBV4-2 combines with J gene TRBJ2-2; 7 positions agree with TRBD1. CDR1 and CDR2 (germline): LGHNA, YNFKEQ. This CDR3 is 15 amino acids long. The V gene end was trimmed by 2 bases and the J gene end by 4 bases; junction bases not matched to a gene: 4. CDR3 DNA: TGTGCCAGCAGCCAAAACAGGGGAAGCACCGGGGAGCTGTTTTTT. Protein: CASSQNRGSTGELFF.

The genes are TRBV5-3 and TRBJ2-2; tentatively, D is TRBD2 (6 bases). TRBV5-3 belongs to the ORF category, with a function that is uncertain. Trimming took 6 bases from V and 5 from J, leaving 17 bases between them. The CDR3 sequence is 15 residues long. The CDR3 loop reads CARIKGGIMTGELFF. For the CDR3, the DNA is TGTGCCAGAATTAAAGGAGGGATAATGACCGGGGAGCTGTTTTTT.